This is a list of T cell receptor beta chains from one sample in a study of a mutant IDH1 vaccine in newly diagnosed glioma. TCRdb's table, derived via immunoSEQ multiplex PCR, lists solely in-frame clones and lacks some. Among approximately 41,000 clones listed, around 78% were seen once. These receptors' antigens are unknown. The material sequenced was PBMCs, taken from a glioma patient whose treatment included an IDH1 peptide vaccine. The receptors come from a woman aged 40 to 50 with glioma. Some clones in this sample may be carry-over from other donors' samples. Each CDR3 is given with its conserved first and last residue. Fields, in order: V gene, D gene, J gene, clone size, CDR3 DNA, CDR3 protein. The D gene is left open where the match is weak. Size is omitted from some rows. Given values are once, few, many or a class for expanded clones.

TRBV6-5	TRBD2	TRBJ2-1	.	TGTGCCAGCAGTTACGGACTAGCGGGAGTATGGGGTGAGCAGTTCTTC	CASSYGLAGVWGEQFF
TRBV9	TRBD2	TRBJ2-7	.	TGTGCCAGCAGCGTAAGCGGGAGGGCCGCAGAAGAGCAGTACTTC	CASSVSGRAAEEQYF
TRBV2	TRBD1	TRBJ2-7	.	TGTGCCAGCAGTACGCGGGACAGGGAACCCTACGAGCAGTACTTC	CASSTRDREPYEQYF
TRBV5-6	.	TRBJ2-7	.	TGTGCCAGCAGCTTGCGTCAGGGACTTTCCGAGCAGTACTTC	CASSLRQGLSEQYF
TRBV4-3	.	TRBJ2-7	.	TGCGCCAGCAGCCAAGTAGCGAGCGCCTACGAGCAGTACTTC	CASSQVASAYEQYF
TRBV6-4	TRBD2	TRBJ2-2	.	TGTGCCAGCAGTGAATTGGGGGGGACCGGGGAGCTGTTTTTT	CASSELGGTGELFF
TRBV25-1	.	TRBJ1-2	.	TGTGCCAGCAGTGATCTGCAGGGCTACACCTTC	CASSDLQGYTF
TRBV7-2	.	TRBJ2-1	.	TGTGCCAGCAGCTCCGGGCCCAGCGGCAATGAGCAGTTCTTC	CASSSGPSGNEQFF
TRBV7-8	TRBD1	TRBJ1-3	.	TGTGCCAGCAGCTTAGGGAGGGGGCTCGGAAACACCATATATTTT	CASSLGRGLGNTIYF
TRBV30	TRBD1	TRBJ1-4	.	TGTGCCTGGAGACAGGGGAATGAAAAACTGTTTTTT	CAWRQGNEKLFF
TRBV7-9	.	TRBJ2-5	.	TGTGCCAGCAGCATAGGTGCCGGAGGGCAAGAGACCCAGTACTTC	CASSIGAGGQETQYF
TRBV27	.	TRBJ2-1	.	TGTGCCAGCAGTTTACCTCCCCCTCATGAGCAGTTCTTC	CASSLPPPHEQFF
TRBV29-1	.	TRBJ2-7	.	TGCAGCGTGGGGGGCCGGGAGCAGTACTTC	CSVGGREQYF
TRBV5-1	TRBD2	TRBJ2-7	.	TGCGCCAGCAGCCCAGCCGGGGGAGGGCGGGGCGAGCAGTACTTC	CASSPAGGGRGEQYF
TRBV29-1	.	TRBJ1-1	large	TGCAGCGTCATCGGGACCACCACTGAAGCTTTCTTT	CSVIGTTTEAFF
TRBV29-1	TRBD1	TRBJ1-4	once	TGCAGCGTTGAAGATCGTGGGGACAGGGGAAAAAAACTGTTTTTT	CSVEDRGDRGKKLFF
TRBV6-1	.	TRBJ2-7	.	TGTGCCAGCAGTGAAGCGCCGGCCGTGCCAAGGGGCGAGCAGTACTTC	CASSEAPAVPRGEQYF